This TCR beta chain was identified in a study of blood T cell repertoires in COVID-19. At the level of the study: Sites in the United States, Italy and Spain provided acute and convalescent COVID-19 samples. PBMCs, B-cell-depleted T cells, or T cells were the source of the cDNA or gDNA that made up the material.

Germline-derived CDR1 and CDR2 are LNHNV and YYDKDF (reference sequence). Deletions cut 1 base from V and 4 bases from J, with 8 bases between. This CDR3 has 14 residues. Authors' methods: Reference gene primer amplification gave nucleated cell count estimates. The data were produced by immunoSEQ multiplex PCR, yet TCRdb's version contains in-frame clones alone and is incomplete. That table gives V, J and clone size, and the DNA gave D and trimming. The sample contains about 220,000 clones, more than 65% of which appear only once. Source material: peripheral blood. The sequence came from a woman in her thirties who had recovered from COVID-19. This chain links TRBV15 with TRBJ1-3; D may be TRBD1 (5 bases). This CDR3 reads CATSRAGSGNTIYF. The CDR3, as DNA: TGTGCCACCAGCAGAGCAGGGTCCGGAAACACCATATATTTT.